This TCR beta chain was documented in a study of cytomegalovirus exposure and HLA in healthy donors. Broader study findings: Immune exposure information comprised only CMV serostatus.

Worth noting for this clone: What it recognizes is unknown.

PCR amplification relied on 60 Vbeta primers (plus 13 Jbeta primers). Profiling relied on immunoSEQ multiplex PCR, and the TCRdb table lists in-frame clones only, not all of them. The table has some 150,000 clones, 70% to 85% seen once; the top ten hold 2% to 2.5%. The junction had 9 bases not matched to a gene; V was cut back by 7 bases and J by 4 bases. The germline V gene encodes CDR1 MDHEN and CDR2 SYDVKM. This CDR3 comprises 15 residues. The genes are TRBV28 and TRBJ1-4; 7 nucleotides agree with TRBD1. The sequencing input was PBMCs. The receptor was isolated from a middle-aged man in good health and CMV-seronegative. The CDR3 is CASIPGDSYNEKLFF. The CDR3 nucleotides are TGTGCCAGCATCCCCGGGGACAGCTATAATGAAAAACTGTTTTTT.